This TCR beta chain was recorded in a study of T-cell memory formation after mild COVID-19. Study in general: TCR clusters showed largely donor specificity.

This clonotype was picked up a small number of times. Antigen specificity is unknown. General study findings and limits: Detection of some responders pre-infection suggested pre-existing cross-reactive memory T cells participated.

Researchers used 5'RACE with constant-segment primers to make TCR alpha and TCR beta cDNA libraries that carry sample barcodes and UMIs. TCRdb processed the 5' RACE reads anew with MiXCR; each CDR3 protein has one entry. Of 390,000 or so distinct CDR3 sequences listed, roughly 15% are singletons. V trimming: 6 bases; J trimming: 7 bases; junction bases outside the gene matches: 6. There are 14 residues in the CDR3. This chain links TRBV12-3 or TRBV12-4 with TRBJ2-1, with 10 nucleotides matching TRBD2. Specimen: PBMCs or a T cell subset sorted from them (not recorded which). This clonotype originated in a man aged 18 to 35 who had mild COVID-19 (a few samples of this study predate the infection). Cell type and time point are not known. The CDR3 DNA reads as TGTGCCAGCAGCCGATGGACTAGCGGAAATGAGCAGTTCTTC. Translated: CASSRWTSGNEQFF.